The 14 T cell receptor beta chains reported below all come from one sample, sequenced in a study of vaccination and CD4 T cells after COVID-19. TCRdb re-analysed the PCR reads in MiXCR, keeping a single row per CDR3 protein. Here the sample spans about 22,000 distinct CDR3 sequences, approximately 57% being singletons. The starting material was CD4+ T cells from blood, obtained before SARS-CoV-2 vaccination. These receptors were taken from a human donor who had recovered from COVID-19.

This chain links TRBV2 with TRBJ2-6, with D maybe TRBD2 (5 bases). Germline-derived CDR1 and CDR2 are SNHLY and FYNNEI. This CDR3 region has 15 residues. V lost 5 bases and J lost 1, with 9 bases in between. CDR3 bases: TGTGCCAGCAGTATCTCGGGGTCTGGGGCCAACGTCCTGACTTTC. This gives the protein CASSISGSGANVLTF.

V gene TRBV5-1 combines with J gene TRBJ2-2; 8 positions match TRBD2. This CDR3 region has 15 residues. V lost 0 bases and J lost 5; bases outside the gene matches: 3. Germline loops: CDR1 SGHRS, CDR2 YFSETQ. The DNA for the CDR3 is TGCGCCAGCAGCTTGGCGGGAGGGCAAACCGGGGAGCTGTTTTTT. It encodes CASSLAGGQTGELFF.

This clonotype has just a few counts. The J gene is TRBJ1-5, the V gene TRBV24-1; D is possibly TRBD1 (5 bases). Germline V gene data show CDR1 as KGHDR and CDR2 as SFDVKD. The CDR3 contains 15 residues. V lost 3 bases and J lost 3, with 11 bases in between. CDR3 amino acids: CATSDTGTHNQPQHF. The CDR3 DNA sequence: TGTGCCACCAGTGATACCGGGACGCACAATCAGCCCCAGCATTTT.

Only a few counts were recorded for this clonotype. The CDR3 spells CAIRTAGFWYF. The CDR3 DNA follows: TGTGCCATTCGGACTGCCGGATTTTGGTACTTC. The rearrangement joins TRBV6-4 to TRBJ2-5, with a weak D call TRBD2 (5 bases). The germline V gene encodes CDR1 MRHNA and CDR2 SNTAGT. The CDR3 loop spans 11 amino acids. V lost 10 bases and J lost 13, with 19 bases in between.

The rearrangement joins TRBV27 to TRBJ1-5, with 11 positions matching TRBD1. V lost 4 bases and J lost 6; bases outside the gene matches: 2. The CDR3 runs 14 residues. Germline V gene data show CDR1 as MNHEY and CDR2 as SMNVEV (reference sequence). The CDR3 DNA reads TGTGCCAGCAGTTGGACAGGGGGCGGTCAGCCCCAGCATTTT. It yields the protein CASSWTGGGQPQHF.

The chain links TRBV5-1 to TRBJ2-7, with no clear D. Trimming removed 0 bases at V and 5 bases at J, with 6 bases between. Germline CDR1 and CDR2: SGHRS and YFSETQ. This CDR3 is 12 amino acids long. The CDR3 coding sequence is TGCGCCAGCAGCTTGGGTGGGGACGAGCAGTACTTC. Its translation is CASSLGGDEQYF.

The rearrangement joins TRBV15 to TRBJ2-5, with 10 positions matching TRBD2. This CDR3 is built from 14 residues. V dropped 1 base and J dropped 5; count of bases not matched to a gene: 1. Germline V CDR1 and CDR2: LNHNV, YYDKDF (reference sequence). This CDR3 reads CATSRVAGGETQYF. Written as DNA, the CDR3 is TGTGCCACCAGCAGAGTAGCGGGAGGTGAGACCCAGTACTTC. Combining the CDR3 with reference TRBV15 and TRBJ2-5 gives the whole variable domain DAMVIQNPRYQVTQFGKPVTLSCSQTLNHNVMYWYQQKSSQAPKLLFHYYDKDFNNEADTPDNFQSRRPNTSFCFLDIRSPGLGDTAMYLCATSRVAGGETQYFGPGTRLLVL.

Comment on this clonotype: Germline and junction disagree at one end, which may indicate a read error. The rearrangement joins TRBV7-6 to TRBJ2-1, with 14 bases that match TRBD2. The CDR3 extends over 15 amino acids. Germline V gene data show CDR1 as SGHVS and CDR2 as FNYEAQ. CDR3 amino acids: CASSPGTSGSYEQFF. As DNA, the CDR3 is TGTGCTAGCAGCCCGGGGACTAGCGGGAGCTATGAGCAGTTCTTC.

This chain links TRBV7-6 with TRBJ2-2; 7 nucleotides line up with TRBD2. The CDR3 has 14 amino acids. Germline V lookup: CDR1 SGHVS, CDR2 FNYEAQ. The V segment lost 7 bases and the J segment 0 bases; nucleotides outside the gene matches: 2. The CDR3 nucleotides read TGTGCCAGCAACAGCGGGACGAACACCGGGGAGCTGTTTTTT. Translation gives CASNSGTNTGELFF.

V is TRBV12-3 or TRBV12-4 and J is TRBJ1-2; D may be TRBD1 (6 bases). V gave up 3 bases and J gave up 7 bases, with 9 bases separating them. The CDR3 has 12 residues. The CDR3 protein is CASSFGRGGYTF. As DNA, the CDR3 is TGTGCCAGCAGTTTTGGCAGGGGTGGCTACACCTTC.

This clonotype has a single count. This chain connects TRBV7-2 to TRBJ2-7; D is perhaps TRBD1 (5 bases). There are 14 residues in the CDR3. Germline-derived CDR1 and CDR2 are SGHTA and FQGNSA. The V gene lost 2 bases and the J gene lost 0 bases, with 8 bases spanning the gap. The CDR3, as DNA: TGTGCCAGCAGCTTAAGACAGAGCTCCTACGAGCAGTACTTC. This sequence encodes CASSLRQSSYEQYF.

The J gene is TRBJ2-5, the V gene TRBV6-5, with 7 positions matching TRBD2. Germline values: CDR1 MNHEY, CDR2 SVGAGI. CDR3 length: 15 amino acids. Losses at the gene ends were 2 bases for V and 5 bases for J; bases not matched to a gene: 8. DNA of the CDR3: TGTGCCAGCAGTTACGGAGGAGCGGGAATGGAGACCCAGTACTTC. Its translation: CASSYGGAGMETQYF.

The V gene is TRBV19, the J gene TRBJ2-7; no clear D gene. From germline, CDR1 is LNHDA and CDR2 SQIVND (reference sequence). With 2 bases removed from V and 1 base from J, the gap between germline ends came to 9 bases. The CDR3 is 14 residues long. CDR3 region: CASSIQQNSYEQYF. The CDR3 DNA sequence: TGTGCCAGTAGTATACAACAGAATTCCTACGAGCAGTACTTC.

This chain's CDR3 is CSANIGQMDQETQYF. The CDR3, as DNA: TGCAGTGCTAATATTGGACAGATGGACCAAGAGACCCAGTACTTC. This chain connects TRBV20-1 to TRBJ2-5, with D possibly matching TRBD1 (6 bases). The CDR3 is 15 residues long. V was pared by 4 bases and J by 0 bases, with 15 bases between. Per the germline V gene, CDR1 is DFQATT and CDR2 is SNEGSKA (reference sequence).